The T cell receptor beta chain described here comes from a study of blood T cell repertoires in COVID-19. Study-wide background: Spain, Italy and the United States supplied samples that represented acute and convalescent COVID-19. In each case, the material was cDNA or gDNA derived from T cells, B-cell-depleted T cells, or PBMCs.

The Seattle patients, enrolled during active infection, were followed longitudinally. The count of this clone is one. The CDR3 loop spans 15 amino acids. Germline loops: CDR1 SGDLS, CDR2 YYNGEE. Trimming took off 4 bases at V and 6 bases at J, with 16 bases between the two ends. Original methodology: Using reference gene primer amplification, nucleated cell counts were estimated. Assay: immunoSEQ multiplex PCR; the TCRdb copy retains only in-frame clones and omits some. V, J and clone size derive from that table, while D and trimming were established from the DNA sequence. Of about 350,000 clones in the sample, approximately 89% were seen once.

Sequencing used peripheral blood. The clonotype comes from a woman aged 55-69 years with COVID-19, enrolled during active disease. V usage is TRBV9 and J usage is TRBJ2-2; D is possibly TRBD1 (5 bases). CDR3 loop: CASSFHLQASGELFF. The DNA of the CDR3 is TGTGCCAGCAGCTTTCACTTACAGGCATCCGGGGAGCTGTTTTTT.